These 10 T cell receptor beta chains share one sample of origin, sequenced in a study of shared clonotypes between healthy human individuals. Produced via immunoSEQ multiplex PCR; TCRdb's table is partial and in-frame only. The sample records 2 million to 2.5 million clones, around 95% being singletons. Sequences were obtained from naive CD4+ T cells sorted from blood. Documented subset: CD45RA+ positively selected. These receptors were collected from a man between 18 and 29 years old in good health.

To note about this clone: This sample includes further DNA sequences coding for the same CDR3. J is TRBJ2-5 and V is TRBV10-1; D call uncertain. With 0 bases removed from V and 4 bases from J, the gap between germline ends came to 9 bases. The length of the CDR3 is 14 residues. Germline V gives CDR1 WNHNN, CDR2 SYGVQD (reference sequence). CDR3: CASSESPGRETQYF. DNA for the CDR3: TGCGCCAGCAGTGAGTCCCCGGGTCGAGAGACCCAGTACTTC.

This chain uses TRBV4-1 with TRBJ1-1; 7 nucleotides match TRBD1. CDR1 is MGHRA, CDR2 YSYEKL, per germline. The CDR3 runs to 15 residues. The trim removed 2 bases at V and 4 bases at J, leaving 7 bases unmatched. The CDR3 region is CASSQLGGQPTEAFF. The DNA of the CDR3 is TGCGCCAGCAGCCAATTAGGGGGACAGCCCACTGAAGCTTTCTTT.

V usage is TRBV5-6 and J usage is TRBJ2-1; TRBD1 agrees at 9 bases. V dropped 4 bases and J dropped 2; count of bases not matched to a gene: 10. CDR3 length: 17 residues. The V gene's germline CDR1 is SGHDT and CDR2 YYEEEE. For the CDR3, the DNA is TGTGCCAGCAGCAAAAACACAGGGGGCTTGACCTACAATGAGCAGTTCTTC. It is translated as CASSKNTGGLTYNEQFF.

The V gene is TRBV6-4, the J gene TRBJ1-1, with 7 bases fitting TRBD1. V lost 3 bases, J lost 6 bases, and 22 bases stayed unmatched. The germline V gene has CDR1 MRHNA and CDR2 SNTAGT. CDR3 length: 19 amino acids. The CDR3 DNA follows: TGTGCCAGCAGTGAACCTTCGGAACAGGGGAGAAGGGCTGGGGCTGAAGCTTTCTTT. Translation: CASSEPSEQGRRAGAEAFF.

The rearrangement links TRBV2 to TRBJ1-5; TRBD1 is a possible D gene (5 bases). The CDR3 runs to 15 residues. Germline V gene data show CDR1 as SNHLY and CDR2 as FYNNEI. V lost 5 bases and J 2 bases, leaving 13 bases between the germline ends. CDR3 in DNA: TGTGCCAGCAGTCTCCGAGGGGCCGGCAATCAGCCCCAGCATTTT. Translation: CASSLRGAGNQPQHF.

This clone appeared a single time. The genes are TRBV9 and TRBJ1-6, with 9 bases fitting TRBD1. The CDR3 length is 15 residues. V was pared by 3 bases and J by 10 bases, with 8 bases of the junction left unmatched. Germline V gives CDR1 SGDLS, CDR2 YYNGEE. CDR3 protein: CASSEGQGKGSPLHF. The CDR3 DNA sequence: TGTGCCAGCAGCGAGGGACAGGGAAAGGGGTCACCCCTCCACTTT.

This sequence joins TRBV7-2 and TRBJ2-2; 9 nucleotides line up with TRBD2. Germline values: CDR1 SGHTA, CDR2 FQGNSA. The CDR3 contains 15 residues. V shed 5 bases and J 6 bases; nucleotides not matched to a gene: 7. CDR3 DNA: TGTGCCAGCAGCGCGCAGCGGGGGGTGGCCGGGGAGCTGTTTTTT. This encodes CASSAQRGVAGELFF.

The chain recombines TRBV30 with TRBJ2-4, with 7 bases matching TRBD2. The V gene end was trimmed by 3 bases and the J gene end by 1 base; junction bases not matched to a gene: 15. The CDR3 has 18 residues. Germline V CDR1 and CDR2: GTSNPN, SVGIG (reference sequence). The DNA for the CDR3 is TGTGCCTGGAGCCCCCCGTGGGAGGGCCCTCTGGCCAAAAACATTCAGTACTTC. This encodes CAWSPPWEGPLAKNIQYF.

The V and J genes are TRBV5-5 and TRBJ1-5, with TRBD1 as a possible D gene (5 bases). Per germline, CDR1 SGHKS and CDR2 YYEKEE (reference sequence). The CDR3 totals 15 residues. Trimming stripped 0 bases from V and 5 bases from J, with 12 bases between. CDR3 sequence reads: CASSLGSGGYQPQHF. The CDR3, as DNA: TGTGCCAGCAGCTTGGGTTCCGGGGGGTATCAGCCCCAGCATTTT. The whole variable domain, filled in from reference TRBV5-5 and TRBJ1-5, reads DAGVTQSPTHLIKTRGQQVTLRCSPISGHKSVSWYQQVLGQGPQFIFQYYEKEERGRGNFPDRFSARQFPNYSSELNVNALLLGDSALYLCASSLGSGGYQPQHFGDGTRLSIL.

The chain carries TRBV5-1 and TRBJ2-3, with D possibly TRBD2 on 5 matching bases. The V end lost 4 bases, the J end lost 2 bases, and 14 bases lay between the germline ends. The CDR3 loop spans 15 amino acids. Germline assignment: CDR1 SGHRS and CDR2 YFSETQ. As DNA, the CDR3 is TGCGCCAGCAGCCTGGAAGGAGGACTCACAGATACGCAGTATTTT. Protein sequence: CASSLEGGLTDTQYF. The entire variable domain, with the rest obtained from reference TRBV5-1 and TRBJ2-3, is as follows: KAGVTQTPRYLIKTRGQQVTLSCSPISGHRSVSWYQQTPGQGLQFLFEYFSETQRNKGNFPGRFSGRQFSNSRSEMNVSTLELGDSALYLCASSLEGGLTDTQYFGPGTRLTVL.